The T cell receptor beta chain under discussion was sequenced for a study of cytomegalovirus exposure and HLA in healthy donors. Regarding this clone: Its cognate antigen is unknown.

The study, taken as a whole, reports: The authors later found TCR association rates varying by HLA locus, with DRB1 most and HLA-C fewest.

The PCR was carried out with 60 Vbeta primers and 13 Jbeta primers. Profiled with immunoSEQ multiplex PCR; TCRdb holds only in-frame clones, not every one. This table has 160,000 or so clones, roughly 83% appearing once. CDR1 and CDR2 (germline): SEHNR, FQNEAQ (reference sequence). The CDR3 runs to 16 residues. J lost 4 bases, V lost 6 bases, and 10 bases had no gene match. This chain joins TRBV7-9 and TRBJ1-4; 8 bases are a match to TRBD1. Sequenced: PBMCs. This TCR was sampled from a young man in good health and CMV-seronegative. The CDR3 sequence is CASRPPGGSGNEKLFF. In nucleotides, the CDR3 is TGTGCCAGCAGACCTCCAGGGGGCTCTGGTAATGAAAAACTGTTTTTT.